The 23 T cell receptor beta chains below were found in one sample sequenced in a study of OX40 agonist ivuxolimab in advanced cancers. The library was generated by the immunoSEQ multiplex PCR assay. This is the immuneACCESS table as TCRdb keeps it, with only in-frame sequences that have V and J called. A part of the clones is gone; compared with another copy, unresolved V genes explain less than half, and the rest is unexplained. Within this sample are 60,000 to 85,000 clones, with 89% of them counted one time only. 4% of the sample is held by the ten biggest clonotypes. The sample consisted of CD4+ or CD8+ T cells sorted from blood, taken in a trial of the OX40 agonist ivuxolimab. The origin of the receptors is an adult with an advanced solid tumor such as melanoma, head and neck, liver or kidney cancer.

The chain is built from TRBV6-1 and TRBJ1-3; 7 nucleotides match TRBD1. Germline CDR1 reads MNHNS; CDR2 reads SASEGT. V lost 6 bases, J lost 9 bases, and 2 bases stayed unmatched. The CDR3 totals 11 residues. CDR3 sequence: CASRDRATIYF. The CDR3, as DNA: TGTGCCAGCAGAGACAGGGCCACCATATATTTT.

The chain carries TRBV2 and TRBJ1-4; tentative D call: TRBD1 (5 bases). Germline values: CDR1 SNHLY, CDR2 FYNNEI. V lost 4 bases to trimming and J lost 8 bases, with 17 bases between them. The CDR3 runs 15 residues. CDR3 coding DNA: TGTGCCAGCAGTGCCCTCGGGCGGGGGGAGGAAAAACTGTTTTTT. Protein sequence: CASSALGRGEEKLFF.

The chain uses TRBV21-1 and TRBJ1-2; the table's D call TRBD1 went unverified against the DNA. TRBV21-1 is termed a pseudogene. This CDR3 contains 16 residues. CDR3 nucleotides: TGTGCCAGCAGCAAATGGGCTCCAGCTTCAAACTATGGCTACACCTTC. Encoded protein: CASSKWAPASNYGYTF.

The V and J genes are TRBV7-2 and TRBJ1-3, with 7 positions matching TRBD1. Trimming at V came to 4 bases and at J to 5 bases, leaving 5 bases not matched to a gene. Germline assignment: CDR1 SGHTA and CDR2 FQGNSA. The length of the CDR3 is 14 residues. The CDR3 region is CASSSSGGRNTIYF. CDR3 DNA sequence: TGTGCCAGCAGCTCTTCAGGGGGGAGAAACACCATATATTTT.

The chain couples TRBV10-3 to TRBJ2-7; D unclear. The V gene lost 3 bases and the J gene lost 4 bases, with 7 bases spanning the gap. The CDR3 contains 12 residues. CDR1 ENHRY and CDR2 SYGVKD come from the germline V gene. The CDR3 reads CAISDAPYEQYF. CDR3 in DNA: TGTGCCATCAGTGACGCACCTTACGAGCAGTACTTC.

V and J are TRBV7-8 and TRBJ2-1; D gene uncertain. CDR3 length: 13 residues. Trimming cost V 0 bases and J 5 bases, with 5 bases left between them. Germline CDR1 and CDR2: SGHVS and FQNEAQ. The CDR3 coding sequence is TGTGCCAGCAGCTTAGCACGGGACAATGAGCAGTTCTTC. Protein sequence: CASSLARDNEQFF.

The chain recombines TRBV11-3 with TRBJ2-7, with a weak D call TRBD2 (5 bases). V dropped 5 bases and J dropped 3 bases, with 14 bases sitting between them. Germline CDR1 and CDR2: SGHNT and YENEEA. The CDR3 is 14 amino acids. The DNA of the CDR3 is TGTGCCAGCAGCCCCCGTTGGGCGGGCTACGAGCAGTACTTC. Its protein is CASSPRWAGYEQYF.

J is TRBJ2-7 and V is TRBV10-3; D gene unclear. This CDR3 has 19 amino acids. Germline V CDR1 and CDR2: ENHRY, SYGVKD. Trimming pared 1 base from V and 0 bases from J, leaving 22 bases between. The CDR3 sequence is CAISEFGESWTYPSYEQYF. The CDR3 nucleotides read TGTGCCATCAGTGAGTTCGGAGAATCCTGGACGTACCCCTCCTACGAGCAGTACTTC.

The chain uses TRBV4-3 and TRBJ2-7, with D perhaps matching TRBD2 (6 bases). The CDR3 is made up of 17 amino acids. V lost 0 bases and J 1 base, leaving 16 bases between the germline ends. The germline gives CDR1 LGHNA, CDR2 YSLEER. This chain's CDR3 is CASSQDLTGAESYEQYF. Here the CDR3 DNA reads TGCGCCAGCAGCCAAGACCTGACGGGAGCGGAGTCCTACGAGCAGTACTTC.

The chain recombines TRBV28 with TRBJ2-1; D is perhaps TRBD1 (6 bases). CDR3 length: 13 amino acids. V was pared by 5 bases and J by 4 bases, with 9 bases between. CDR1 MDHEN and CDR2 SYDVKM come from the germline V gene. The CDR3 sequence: CASSHGQYNEQFF. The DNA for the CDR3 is TGTGCCAGCAGTCACGGACAGTACAATGAGCAGTTCTTC.

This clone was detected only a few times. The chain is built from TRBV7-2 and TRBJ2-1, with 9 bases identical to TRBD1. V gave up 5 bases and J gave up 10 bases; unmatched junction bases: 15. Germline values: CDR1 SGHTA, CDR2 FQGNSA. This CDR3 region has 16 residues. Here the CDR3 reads CASSPFQGRQGEEQFF. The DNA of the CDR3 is TGTGCCAGCAGCCCCTTTCAGGGGAGACAGGGGGAAGAGCAGTTCTTC.

CDR3 DNA sequence: TGTGCCAGCAGCCGGGACAGTTTGGACGGCTACACCTTC. Protein product: CASSRDSLDGYTF. This chain joins TRBV6-4 and TRBJ1-2, with TRBD1 identical over 7 bases. Per the germline V gene, CDR1 is MRHNA and CDR2 is SNTAGT. The CDR3 consists of 13 residues. V trimming: 6 bases; J trimming: 8 bases; junction bases outside the gene matches: 9.

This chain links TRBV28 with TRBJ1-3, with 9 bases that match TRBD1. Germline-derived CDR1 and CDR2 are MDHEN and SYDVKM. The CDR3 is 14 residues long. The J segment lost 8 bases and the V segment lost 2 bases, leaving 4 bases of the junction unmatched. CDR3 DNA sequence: TGTGCCAGCAGTTTAGGAGGACAGGGGCACACCATATATTTT. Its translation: CASSLGGQGHTIYF.

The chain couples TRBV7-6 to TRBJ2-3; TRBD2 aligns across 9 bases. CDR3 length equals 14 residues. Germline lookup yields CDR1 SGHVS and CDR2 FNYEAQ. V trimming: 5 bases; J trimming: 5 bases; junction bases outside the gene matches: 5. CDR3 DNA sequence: TGTGCCAGCAGCCCAGGACTAGCGAAAGATACGCAGTATTTT. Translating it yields CASSPGLAKDTQYF. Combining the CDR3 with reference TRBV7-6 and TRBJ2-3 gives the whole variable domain GAGVSQSPRYKVTKRGQDVALRCDPISGHVSLYWYRQALGQGPEFLTYFNYEAQQDKSGLPNDRFSAERPEGSISTLTIQRTEQRDSAMYRCASSPGLAKDTQYFGPGTRLTVL.

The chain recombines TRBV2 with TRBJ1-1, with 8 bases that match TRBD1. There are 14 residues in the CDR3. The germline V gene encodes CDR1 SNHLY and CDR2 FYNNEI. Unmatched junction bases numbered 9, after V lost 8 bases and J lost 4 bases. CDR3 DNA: TGTGCCAGCGGACAGGGTAGTGGAGGCACTGAAGCTTTCTTT. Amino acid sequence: CASGQGSGGTEAFF.

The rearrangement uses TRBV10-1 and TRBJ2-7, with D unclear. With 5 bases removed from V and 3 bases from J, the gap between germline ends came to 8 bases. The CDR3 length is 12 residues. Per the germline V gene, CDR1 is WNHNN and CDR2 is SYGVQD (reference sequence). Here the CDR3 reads CASSPDGYEQYF. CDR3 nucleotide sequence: TGCGCCAGCAGTCCGGACGGCTACGAGCAGTACTTC.

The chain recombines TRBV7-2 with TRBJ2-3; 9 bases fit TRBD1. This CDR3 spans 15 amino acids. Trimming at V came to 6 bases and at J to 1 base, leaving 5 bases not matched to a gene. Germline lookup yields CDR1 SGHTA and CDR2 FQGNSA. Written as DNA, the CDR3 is TGTGCCAGCAGTTTCAGACAGGGGGGCACAGATACGCAGTATTTT. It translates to CASSFRQGGTDTQYF. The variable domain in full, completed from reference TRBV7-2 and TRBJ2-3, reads GAGVSQSPSNKVTEKGKDVELRCDPISGHTALYWYRQSLGQGLEFLIYFQGNSAPDKSGLPSDRFSAERTGGSVSTLTIQRTQQEDSAVYLCASSFRQGGTDTQYFGPGTRLTVL.

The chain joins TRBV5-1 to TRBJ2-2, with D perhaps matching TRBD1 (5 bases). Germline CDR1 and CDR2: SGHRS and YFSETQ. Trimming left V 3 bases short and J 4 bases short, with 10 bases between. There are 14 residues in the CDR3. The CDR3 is CASSSRGFTGELFF. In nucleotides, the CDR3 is TGCGCCAGCAGCTCAAGGGGTTTCACCGGGGAGCTGTTTTTT.

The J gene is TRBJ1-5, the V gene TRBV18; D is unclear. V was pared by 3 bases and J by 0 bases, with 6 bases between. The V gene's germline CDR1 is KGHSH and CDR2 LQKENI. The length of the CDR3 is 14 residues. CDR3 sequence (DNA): TGTGCCAGCTCACCCCTACCTAGCAATCAGCCCCAGCATTTT. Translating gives CASSPLPSNQPQHF.

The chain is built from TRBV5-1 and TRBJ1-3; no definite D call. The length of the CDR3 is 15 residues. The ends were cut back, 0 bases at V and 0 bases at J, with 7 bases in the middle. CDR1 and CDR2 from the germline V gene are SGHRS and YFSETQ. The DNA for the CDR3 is TGCGCCAGCAGCTTGGGGCAGAACTCTGGAAACACCATATATTTT. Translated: CASSLGQNSGNTIYF.

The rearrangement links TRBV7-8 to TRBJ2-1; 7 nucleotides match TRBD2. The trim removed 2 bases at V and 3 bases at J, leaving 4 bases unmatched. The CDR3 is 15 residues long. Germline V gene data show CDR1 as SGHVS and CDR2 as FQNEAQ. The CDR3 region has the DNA TGTGCCAGCAGCTTATCGGCGGGAGTCTACAATGAGCAGTTCTTC. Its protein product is CASSLSAGVYNEQFF.

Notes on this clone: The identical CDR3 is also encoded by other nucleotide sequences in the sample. CDR3 sequence (DNA): TGTGCCAGCAGCAAATCTCACAGGGCTGGCGCCGAGCAGTACTTC. Translation: CASSKSHRAGAEQYF. The V and J genes are TRBV21-1 and TRBJ2-7; the table's TRBD1 call for D was not verified on the DNA. TRBV21-1 corresponds to a pseudogene. This CDR3 contains 15 residues.

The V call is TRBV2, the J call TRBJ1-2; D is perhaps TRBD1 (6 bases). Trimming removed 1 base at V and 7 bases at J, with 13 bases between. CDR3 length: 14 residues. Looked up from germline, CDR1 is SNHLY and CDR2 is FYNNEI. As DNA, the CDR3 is TGTGCCAGCAGTGAAGGGACAGTGGGAGGTGGCTACACCTTC. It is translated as CASSEGTVGGGYTF.